This T cell receptor beta chain was sequenced during a study of OX40 agonist ivuxolimab in advanced cancers. In the study overall: Age averaged approximately 60 years (range about 23 to 80), and around 87% were male. General study findings and limits: Low levels of normalized T-cell clonal expansion also appeared in some nonresponders.

As to this clone: Its antigen remains unidentified.

Profiled with immunoSEQ multiplex PCR; TCRdb holds only in-frame clones, not every one. The data show roughly 70,000 clones, 75% to 95% seen once. The CDR3 contains 14 residues. Germline V CDR1 and CDR2: MNHEY, SMNVEV (reference sequence). Trimming cost V 5 bases and J 4 bases, with 14 bases left between them. The genes are TRBV27 and TRBJ1-2; TRBD1 might be the D (6 bases). This TCR came from an adult with an advanced solid tumor such as melanoma, head and neck, liver or kidney cancer. Source: CD4+ or CD8+ T cells sorted from blood, taken in a trial of the OX40 agonist ivuxolimab. CDR3 sequence (DNA): TGTGCCAGCAGTGGTCTGGGCAGGGGCTATGGCTACACCTTC. Translated, it gives CASSGLGRGYGYTF.